The rows below give T cell receptor beta chains drawn from one sample of a study of T-cell reconstitution after alpha-beta-depleted transplantation in children. MiXCR was run by TCRdb on the PCR reads, yielding one entry per CDR3 protein. The repertoire has approximately 350,000 distinct CDR3 sequences, 10% of them found once; the top ten carry around 2.4%. Here the sequenced sample was PBMCs from the stem cell graft donor, taken from the stem cell graft. The receptors were gathered from a human donor who donated a stem cell graft to a child with acute lymphoblastic leukemia. Each CDR3 is given with its conserved first and last residue. D genes are given only for firm matches. Size is stated for part of the rows, as once, few or many counts, or as a class when the clone is expanded.

cdr3_aa cdr3_nt clone_size d_call j_call v_call
CASSSPGQRISYNEQFF TGTGCCAGCAGCTCCCCGGGACAGAGAATTTCCTACAATGAGCAGTTCTTC few TRBD1 TRBJ2-1 TRBV7-2
CASSSSPAPYEQYF TGCGCCAGCAGCTCCTCCCCAGCCCCCTACGAGCAGTACTTC many - TRBJ2-7 TRBV5-1
CSARGGTKDDEQYF TGCAGTGCTAGGGGCGGGACAAAAGATGACGAGCAGTACTTC few - TRBJ2-7 TRBV20-1
CASSLPTGVAYEQYF TGTGCCAGCAGTCTCCCGACAGGGGTGGCCTACGAGCAGTACTTC - TRBD1 TRBJ2-7 TRBV28
CSANWDSTTDTQYF TGCAGTGCTAATTGGGACAGCACCACAGATACGCAGTATTTT - TRBD1 TRBJ2-3 TRBV20-1
CASSQDLRLGGNEQFF TGTGCCAGCAGCCAAGATTTAAGACTAGGTGGCAATGAGCAGTTCTTC few - TRBJ2-1 TRBV3-1
CASSLRGGGLFNEQFF TGTGCCAGCAGCTTAAGAGGGGGGGGACTTTTCAATGAGCAGTTCTTC few - TRBJ2-1 TRBV7-3
CATRPNRQNILETQYF TGTGCCACCAGGCCTAACCGGCAGAATATACTAGAGACCCAGTACTTC few - TRBJ2-5 TRBV24-1
CSALLMGLASYEQYF TGCAGTGCCCTCCTTATGGGACTAGCGTCCTACGAGCAGTACTTC few TRBD2 TRBJ2-7 TRBV20-1
CASSQGEWDEQFF TGTGCCAGCAGCCAAGGCGAATGGGATGAGCAGTTCTTC - - TRBJ2-1 TRBV3-1
CATSDLSGDTQYF TGTGCCACCAGTGATTTGTCCGGGGATACGCAGTATTTT few - TRBJ2-3 TRBV24-1
CASSPTGTATYEQYF TGCGCCAGCAGCCCGACCGGGACAGCGACCTACGAGCAGTACTTC - TRBD1 TRBJ2-7 TRBV5-1
CASSLSRGTTGELFF TGCGCCAGCAGCTTGTCCAGGGGGACGACCGGGGAGCTGTTTTTT - TRBD1 TRBJ2-2 TRBV5-1
CASSWLGTETQYF TGTGCCAGCAGCTGGCTAGGGACGGAGACCCAGTACTTC few - TRBJ2-5 TRBV7-2
CASSFSASPGHEQYF TGTGCCAGCAGTTTCTCGGCCTCTCCGGGGCACGAGCAGTACTTC - - TRBJ2-7 TRBV27
CASSENRQKPGELFF TGTGCCAGCAGCGAAAACAGACAGAAGCCCGGGGAGCTGTTTTTT many - TRBJ2-2 TRBV12-3/TRBV12-4
CASSPTGQGLHEQYF TGTGCCAGCAGCCCCACCGGACAGGGGCTCCACGAGCAGTACTTC - TRBD1 TRBJ2-7 TRBV9
CASSSSRGSNTEAFF TGTGCCAGCAGCTCGTCGAGGGGTTCGAACACTGAAGCTTTCTTT few - TRBJ1-1 TRBV7-9
CASSLDPSGTETQYF TGTGCCAGCAGCTTAGACCCTAGCGGGACTGAGACCCAGTACTTC few TRBD2 TRBJ2-5 TRBV7-6
CASSSGALRGTDTQYF TGTGCCAGCAGCTCAGGGGCCTTGAGGGGCACAGATACGCAGTATTTT many - TRBJ2-3 TRBV5-6
CSVEDWGTVTDTQYF TGCAGCGTTGAAGATTGGGGGACAGTCACAGATACGCAGTATTTT - TRBD1 TRBJ2-3 TRBV29-1
CASSRYPVESAGNEQFF TGCGCCAGCAGCCGCTACCCGGTCGAATCCGCGGGTAATGAGCAGTTCTTC many - TRBJ2-1 TRBV5-1
CASNFRTGASDTQYF TGTGCCAGCAACTTTCGGACAGGGGCATCAGATACGCAGTATTTT many TRBD1 TRBJ2-3 TRBV12-3/TRBV12-4
CSATIDYGYTF TGCAGTGCCACAATCGACTATGGCTACACCTTC - - TRBJ1-2 TRBV20-1
CASSQGEGLAGEDTQYF TGCGCCAGCAGCCAAGGTGAAGGACTAGCGGGAGAAGATACGCAGTATTTT many TRBD2 TRBJ2-3 TRBV4-1
CASSVGEGYYGYTF TGTGCCAGCAGCGTAGGGGAGGGGTACTATGGCTACACCTTC few - TRBJ1-2 TRBV9
CASSLAGTSEFYNEQFF TGTGCCAGCAGCTTAGCGGGCACTAGCGAGTTTTACAATGAGCAGTTCTTC - TRBD2 TRBJ2-1 TRBV7-9
CASSKGLAGLSYEQYF TGTGCCAGTAGCAAGGGACTAGCGGGACTATCCTACGAGCAGTACTTC - TRBD2 TRBJ2-7 TRBV19
CASSPGTGDTYGYTF TGTGCCAGCTCACCTGGGACAGGGGACACCTATGGCTACACCTTC - TRBD1 TRBJ1-2 TRBV18
CSAPPGLVIDEQYF TGCAGTGCCCCCCCGGGACTAGTTATCGACGAGCAGTACTTC few TRBD2 TRBJ2-7 TRBV20-1
CSATNPGSGTDTQYF TGCAGTGCTACTAATCCCGGGAGTGGGACAGATACGCAGTATTTT - - TRBJ2-3 TRBV20-1
CATSDWDRGNTGELFF TGTGCCACCAGTGACTGGGACAGGGGGAACACCGGGGAGCTGTTTTTT - TRBD1 TRBJ2-2 TRBV24-1
CASSQDTGGGNTGELFF TGTGCCAGCAGCCAAGATACGGGGGGCGGAAACACCGGGGAGCTGTTTTTT - - TRBJ2-2 TRBV4-2
CASSLAHRRQAVPGELFF TGTGCCAGCAGCTTAGCGCATCGCCGCCAGGCCGTCCCCGGGGAGCTGTTTTTT - - TRBJ2-2 TRBV11-1
CASILRGTVYNEQFF TGTGCCAGCATCCTTAGAGGGACAGTTTACAATGAGCAGTTCTTC many TRBD1 TRBJ2-1 TRBV7-9
CASSSTGENQPQHF TGCGCCAGCAGCTCGACAGGGGAGAATCAGCCCCAGCATTTT few TRBD1 TRBJ1-5 TRBV5-1
CASSLNRASNQPQHF TGTGCCAGCAGTTTAAACAGAGCGAGCAATCAGCCCCAGCATTTT many - TRBJ1-5 TRBV12-3/TRBV12-4
CSAYRLAGEFF TGCAGTGCTTATCGGCTAGCGGGCGAGTTCTTC - TRBD2 TRBJ2-1 TRBV20-1
CASSFTQNQNEKLFF TGCGCCAGCAGCTTCACGCAGAACCAAAATGAAAAACTGTTTTTT - - TRBJ1-4 TRBV5-1
CSASERVKNIQYF TGCAGTGCTAGCGAGCGGGTCAAAAACATTCAGTACTTC few - TRBJ2-4 TRBV20-1
CASSQPVARGREQFF TGCGCCAGCAGCCAGCCAGTCGCCAGGGGGCGAGAGCAGTTCTTC few TRBD1 TRBJ2-1 TRBV4-1
CASREGASVDTQYF TGCGCCAGTCGGGAGGGAGCATCCGTGGATACGCAGTATTTT few TRBD2 TRBJ2-3 TRBV5-1
CASSYSLTSGGAGARSYEQYF TGTGCCAGCAGTTACTCGTTAACTAGCGGAGGAGCTGGGGCCAGGTCCTACGAGCAGTACTTC many TRBD2 TRBJ2-7 TRBV6-2/TRBV6-3
CASSLAAHNEQFF TGTGCCAGCAGCTTAGCTGCGCACAATGAGCAGTTCTTC few - TRBJ2-1 TRBV7-9
CASSSQRSISEQYF TGTGCCAGCAGCTCCCAGCGGAGCATCTCCGAGCAGTACTTC - - TRBJ2-7 TRBV7-2
CASSLVGGNSYEQYF TGTGCCAGCAGTTTGGTAGGGGGTAACTCCTACGAGCAGTACTTC - - TRBJ2-7 TRBV12-3/TRBV12-4
CASSYSTASTDTQYF TGTGCCAGCAGTTACTCGACGGCAAGCACAGATACGCAGTATTTT many - TRBJ2-3 TRBV6-5
CASMGGASGSDTQYF TGTGCCAGCATGGGAGGGGCTAGCGGGAGTGATACGCAGTATTTT many TRBD2 TRBJ2-3 TRBV12-3/TRBV12-4